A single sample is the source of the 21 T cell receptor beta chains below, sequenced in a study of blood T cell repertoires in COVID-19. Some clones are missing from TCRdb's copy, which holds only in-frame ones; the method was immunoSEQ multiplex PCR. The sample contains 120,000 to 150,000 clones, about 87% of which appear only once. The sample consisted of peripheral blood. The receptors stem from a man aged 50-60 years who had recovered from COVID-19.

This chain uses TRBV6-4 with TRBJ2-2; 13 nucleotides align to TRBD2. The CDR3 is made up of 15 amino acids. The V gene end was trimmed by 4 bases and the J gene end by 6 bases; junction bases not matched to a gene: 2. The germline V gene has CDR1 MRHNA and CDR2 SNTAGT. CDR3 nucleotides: TGTGCCAGCAGTGTCGGACTAGCGGGGGCCGGGGAGCTGTTTTTT. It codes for CASSVGLAGAGELFF.

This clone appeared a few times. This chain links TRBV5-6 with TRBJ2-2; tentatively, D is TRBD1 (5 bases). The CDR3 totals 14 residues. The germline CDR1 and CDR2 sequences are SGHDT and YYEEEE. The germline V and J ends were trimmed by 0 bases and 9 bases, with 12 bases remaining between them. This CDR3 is CASSLGLRARELFF. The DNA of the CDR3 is TGTGCCAGCAGCTTGGGTCTCAGGGCGCGGGAGCTGTTTTTT.

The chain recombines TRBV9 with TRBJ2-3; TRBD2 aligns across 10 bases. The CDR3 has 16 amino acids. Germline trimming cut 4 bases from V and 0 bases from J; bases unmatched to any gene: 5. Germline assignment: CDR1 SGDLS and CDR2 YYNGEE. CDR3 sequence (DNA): TGTGCCAGCAGCCCAGGAGCGGGGGGGAGCACAGATACGCAGTATTTT. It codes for CASSPGAGGSTDTQYF.

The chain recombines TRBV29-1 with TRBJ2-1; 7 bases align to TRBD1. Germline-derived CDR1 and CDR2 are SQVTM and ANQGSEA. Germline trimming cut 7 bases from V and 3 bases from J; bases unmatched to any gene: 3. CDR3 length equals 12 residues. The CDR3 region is CSAGQVYNEQFF. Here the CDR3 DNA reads TGCAGCGCAGGACAGGTCTACAATGAGCAGTTCTTC.

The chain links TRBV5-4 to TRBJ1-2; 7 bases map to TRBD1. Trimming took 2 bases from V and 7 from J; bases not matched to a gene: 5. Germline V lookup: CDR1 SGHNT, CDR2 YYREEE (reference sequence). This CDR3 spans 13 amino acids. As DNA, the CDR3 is TGTGCCAGCAGCTTAGAGACAGGGTTTGGCTACACCTTC. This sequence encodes CASSLETGFGYTF. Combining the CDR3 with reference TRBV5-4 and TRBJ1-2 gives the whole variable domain ETGVTQSPTHLIKTRGQQVTLRCSSQSGHNTVSWYQQALGQGPQFIFQYYREEENGRGNFPPRFSGLQFPNYSSELNVNALELDDSALYLCASSLETGFGYTFGSGTRLTVV.

The chain's CDR3 is CASSLTSDRGYTIYF. In DNA, the CDR3 is TGTGCCAGCAGTTTAACCTCCGACAGGGGATACACCATATATTTT. This rearrangement joins TRBV28 to TRBJ1-3; 8 bases line up with TRBD1. The trim removed 2 bases at V and 8 bases at J, leaving 8 bases unmatched. The CDR3 is 15 amino acids. Germline assignment: CDR1 MDHEN and CDR2 SYDVKM.

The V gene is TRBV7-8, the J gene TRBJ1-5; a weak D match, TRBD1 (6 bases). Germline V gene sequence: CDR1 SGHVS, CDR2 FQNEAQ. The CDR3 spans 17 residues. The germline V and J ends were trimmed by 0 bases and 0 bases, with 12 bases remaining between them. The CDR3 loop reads CASSLAGAVYSNQPQHF. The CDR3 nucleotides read TGTGCCAGCAGCTTAGCGGGGGCAGTTTATAGCAATCAGCCCCAGCATTTT. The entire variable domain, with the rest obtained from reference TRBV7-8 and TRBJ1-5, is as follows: GAGVSQSPRYKVAKRGQDVALRCDPISGHVSLFWYQQALGQGPEFLTYFQNEAQLDKSGLPSDRFFAERPEGSVSTLKIQRTQQEDSAVYLCASSLAGAVYSNQPQHFGDGTRLSIL.

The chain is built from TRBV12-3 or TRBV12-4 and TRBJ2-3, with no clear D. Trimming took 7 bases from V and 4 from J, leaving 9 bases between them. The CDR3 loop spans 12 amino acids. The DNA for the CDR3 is TGTGCCAGCACTCCCCGTCCAGATACGCAGTATTTT. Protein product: CASTPRPDTQYF.

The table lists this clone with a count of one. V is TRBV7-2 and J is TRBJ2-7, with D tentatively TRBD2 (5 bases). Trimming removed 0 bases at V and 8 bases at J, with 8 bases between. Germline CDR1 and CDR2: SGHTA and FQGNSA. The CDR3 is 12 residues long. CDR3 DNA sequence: TGTGCCAGCAGCTTAGCCGAGGGAAAGCAGTACTTC. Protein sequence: CASSLAEGKQYF.

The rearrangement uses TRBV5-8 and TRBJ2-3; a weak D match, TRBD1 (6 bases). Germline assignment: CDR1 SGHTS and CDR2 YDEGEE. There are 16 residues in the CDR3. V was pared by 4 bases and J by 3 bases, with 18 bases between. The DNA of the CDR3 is TGTGCCAGCAGCCCCTACCGGGACATCGGGACAGATACGCAGTATTTT. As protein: CASSPYRDIGTDTQYF.

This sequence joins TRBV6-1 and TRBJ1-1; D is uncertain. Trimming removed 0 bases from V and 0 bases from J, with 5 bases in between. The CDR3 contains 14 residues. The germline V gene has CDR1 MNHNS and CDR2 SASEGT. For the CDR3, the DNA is TGTGCCAGCAGTGAAGCCAGTTTGAACACTGAAGCTTTCTTT. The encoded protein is CASSEASLNTEAFF.

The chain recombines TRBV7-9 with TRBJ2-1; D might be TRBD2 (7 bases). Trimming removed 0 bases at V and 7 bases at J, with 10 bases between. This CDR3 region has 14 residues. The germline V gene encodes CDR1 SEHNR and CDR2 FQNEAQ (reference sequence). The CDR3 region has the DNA TGTGCCAGCAGCTTAGCGGGGGGGCCGAATGAGCAGTTCTTC. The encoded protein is CASSLAGGPNEQFF.

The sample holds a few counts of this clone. CDR3 sequence reads: CASSQGTAPNYGYTF. The CDR3 bases are TGCGCCAGCAGCCAAGGGACAGCTCCTAACTATGGCTACACCTTC. This rearrangement joins TRBV4-1 to TRBJ1-2; D may be TRBD1 (6 bases). Per germline, CDR1 MGHRA and CDR2 YSYEKL. This CDR3 region has 15 residues. V lost 1 base and J lost 0, with 9 bases in between.

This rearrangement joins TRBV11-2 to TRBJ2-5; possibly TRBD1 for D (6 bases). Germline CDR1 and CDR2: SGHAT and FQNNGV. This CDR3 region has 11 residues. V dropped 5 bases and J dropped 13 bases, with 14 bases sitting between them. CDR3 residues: CASSPLTGGYF. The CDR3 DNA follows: TGTGCCAGCAGCCCCTTGACAGGAGGGTACTTC.

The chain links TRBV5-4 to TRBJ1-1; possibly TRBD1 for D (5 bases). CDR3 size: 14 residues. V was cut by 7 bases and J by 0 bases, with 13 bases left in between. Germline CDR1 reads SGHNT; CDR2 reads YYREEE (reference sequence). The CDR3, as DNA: TGTGCCAGCGAGGCGTCAGGGATGAACACTGAAGCTTTCTTT. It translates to CASEASGMNTEAFF. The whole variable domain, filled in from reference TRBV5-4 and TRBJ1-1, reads ETGVTQSPTHLIKTRGQQVTLRCSSQSGHNTVSWYQQALGQGPQFIFQYYREEENGRGNFPPRFSGLQFPNYSSELNVNALELDDSALYLCASEASGMNTEAFFGQGTRLTVV.

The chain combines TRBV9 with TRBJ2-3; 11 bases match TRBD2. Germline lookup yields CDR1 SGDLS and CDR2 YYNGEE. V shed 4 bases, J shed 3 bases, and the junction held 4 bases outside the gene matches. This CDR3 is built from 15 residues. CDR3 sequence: CASSTSGGWTDTQYF. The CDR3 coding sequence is TGTGCCAGCAGCACTAGCGGGGGTTGGACAGATACGCAGTATTTT.

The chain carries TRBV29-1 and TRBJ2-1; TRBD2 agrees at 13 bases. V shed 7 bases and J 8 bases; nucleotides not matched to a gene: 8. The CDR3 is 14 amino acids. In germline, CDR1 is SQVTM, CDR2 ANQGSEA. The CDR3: CSATTSGGYDEQFF. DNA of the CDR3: TGCAGCGCGACGACTAGCGGGGGGTACGATGAGCAGTTCTTC.

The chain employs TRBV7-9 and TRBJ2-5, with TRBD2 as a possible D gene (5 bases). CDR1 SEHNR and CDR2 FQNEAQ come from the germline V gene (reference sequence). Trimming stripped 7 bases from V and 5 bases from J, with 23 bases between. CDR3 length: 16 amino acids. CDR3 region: CASTPSDGDIGETQYF. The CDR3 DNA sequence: TGTGCCAGCACGCCCTCCGACGGGGATATCGGGGAGACCCAGTACTTC.

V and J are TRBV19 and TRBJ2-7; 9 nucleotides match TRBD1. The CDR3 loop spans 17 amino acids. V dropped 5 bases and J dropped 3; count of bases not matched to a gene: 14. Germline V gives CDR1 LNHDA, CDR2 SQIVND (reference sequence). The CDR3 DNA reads TGTGCCAGTAGTCCCCGCAAAACAGGGGGCTTCCACTACGAGCAGTACTTC. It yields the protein CASSPRKTGGFHYEQYF.

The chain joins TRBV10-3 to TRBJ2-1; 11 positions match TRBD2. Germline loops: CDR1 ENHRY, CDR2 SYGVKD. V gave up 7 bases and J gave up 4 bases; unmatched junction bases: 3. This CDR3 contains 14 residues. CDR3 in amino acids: CAIKTSGAYNEQFF. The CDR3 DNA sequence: TGTGCCATCAAGACTAGCGGGGCATACAATGAGCAGTTCTTC.

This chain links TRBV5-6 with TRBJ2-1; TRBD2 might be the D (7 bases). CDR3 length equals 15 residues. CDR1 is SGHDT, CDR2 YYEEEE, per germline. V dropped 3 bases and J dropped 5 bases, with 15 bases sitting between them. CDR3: CASSSVGGQHNEQFF. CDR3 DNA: TGTGCCAGCAGCTCCGTCGGGGGGCAACACAATGAGCAGTTCTTC. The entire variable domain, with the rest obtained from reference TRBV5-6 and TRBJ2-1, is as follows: DAGVTQSPTHLIKTRGQQVTLRCSPKSGHDTVSWYQQALGQGPQFIFQYYEEEERQRGNFPDRFSGHQFPNYSSELNVNALLLGDSALYLCASSSVGGQHNEQFFGPGTRLTVL.